This TCR beta chain was recovered during a study of technical replicates of blood from a handful of donors. The germline CDR1 and CDR2 sequences are KGHSH and LQKENI. V lost 4 bases, J lost 4 bases, and 3 bases stayed unmatched. The CDR3 totals 14 residues. The protocol was immunoSEQ multiplex PCR, while the TCRdb copy is restricted to in-frame clones and leaves out a portion. The sample includes 90,000 to 100,000 clones, about 96% seen only once; the top ten take about 0.38%. The TCR comes from a human donor in good health. The rearrangement uses TRBV18 and TRBJ2-5; the match to TRBD2 covers 10 bases. The sample consisted of T cells isolated from PBMCs. In nucleotides, the CDR3 is TGTGCCAGCTCACTAGCGGGAGGCGGAGAGACCCAGTACTTC. Translation gives CASSLAGGGETQYF. Full variable domain (outside the CDR3, taken from reference TRBV18 and TRBJ2-5): NAGVMQNPRHLVRRRGQEARLRCSPMKGHSHVYWYRQLPEEGLKFMVYLQKENIIDESGMPKERFSAEFPKEGPSILRIQQVVRGDSAAYFCASSLAGGGETQYFGPGTRLLVL.